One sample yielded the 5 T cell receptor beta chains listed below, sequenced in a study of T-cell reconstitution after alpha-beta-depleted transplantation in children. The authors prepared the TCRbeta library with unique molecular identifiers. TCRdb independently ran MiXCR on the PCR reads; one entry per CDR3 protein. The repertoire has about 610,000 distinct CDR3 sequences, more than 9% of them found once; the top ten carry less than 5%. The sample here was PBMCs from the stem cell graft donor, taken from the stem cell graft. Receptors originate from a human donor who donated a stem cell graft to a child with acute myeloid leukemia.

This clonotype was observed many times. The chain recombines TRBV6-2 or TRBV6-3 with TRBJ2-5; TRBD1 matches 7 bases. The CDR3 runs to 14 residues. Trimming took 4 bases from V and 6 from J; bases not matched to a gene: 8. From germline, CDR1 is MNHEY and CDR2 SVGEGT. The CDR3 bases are TGTGCCAGCAGTTCCACAGGGGTACGGAAGACCCAGTACTTC. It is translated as CASSSTGVRKTQYF.

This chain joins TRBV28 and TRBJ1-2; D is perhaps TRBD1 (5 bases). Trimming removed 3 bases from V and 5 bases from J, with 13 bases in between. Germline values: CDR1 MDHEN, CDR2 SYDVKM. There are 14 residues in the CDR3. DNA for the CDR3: TGTGCCAGCAGTTTTGAGGGGAAGTGGTATGGCTACACCTTC. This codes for CASSFEGKWYGYTF.

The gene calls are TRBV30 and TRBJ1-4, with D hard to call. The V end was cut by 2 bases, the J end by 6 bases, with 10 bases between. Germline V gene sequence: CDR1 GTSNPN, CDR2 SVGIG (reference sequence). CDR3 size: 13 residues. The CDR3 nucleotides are TGTGCCTGGAGTATGCCAGCGTATGAAAAACTGTTTTTT. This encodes CAWSMPAYEKLFF.

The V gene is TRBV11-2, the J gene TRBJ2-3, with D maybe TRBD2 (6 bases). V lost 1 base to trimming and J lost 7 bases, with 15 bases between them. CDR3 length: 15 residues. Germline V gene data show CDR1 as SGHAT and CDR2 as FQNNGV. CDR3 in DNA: TGTGCCAGCAGCTTAGGCCAGGAGGGGAGGCATACGCAGTATTTT. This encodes CASSLGQEGRHTQYF.

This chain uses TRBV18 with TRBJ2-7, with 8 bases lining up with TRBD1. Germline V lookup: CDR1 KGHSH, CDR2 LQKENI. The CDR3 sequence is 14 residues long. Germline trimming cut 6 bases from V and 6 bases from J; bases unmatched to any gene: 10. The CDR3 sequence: CASSPKDRVGEQYF. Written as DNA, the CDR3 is TGTGCCAGCTCCCCTAAGGACAGGGTTGGCGAGCAGTACTTC. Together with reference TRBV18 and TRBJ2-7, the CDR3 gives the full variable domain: NAGVMQNPRHLVRRRGQEARLRCSPMKGHSHVYWYRQLPEEGLKFMVYLQKENIIDESGMPKERFSAEFPKEGPSILRIQQVVRGDSAAYFCASSPKDRVGEQYFGPGTRLTVT.